The sequence of this T cell receptor beta chain was determined in a study of cytomegalovirus exposure and HLA in healthy donors. Notes on the study in general: What a later analysis reportedly showed was that an Asian-associated ancestry cluster had fewer N-insertions than the roughly 670-donor mean. DRB1 showed the most TCR associations and HLA-C the fewest in a later analysis, as rates varied by HLA locus.

Of note for this clone: Its target is not known.

The CDR3 sequence is 15 residues long. Germline V lookup: CDR1 SGHRS, CDR2 YFSETQ. V lost 0 bases and J lost 3; bases outside the gene matches: 2. PCR employed 60 Vbeta and 13 Jbeta primers. Libraries were prepared by immunoSEQ multiplex PCR; TCRdb keeps only in-frame clonotypes and omits some of them. The sample comprises around 140,000 clones, around 72% of which are singletons, and over 4% rests with the top ten. This TCR derives from a man in his forties or fifties in good health and CMV-seropositive. V is TRBV5-1 and J is TRBJ2-7; 11 bases map to TRBD1. Sequenced: PBMCs. CDR3 DNA sequence: TGCGCCAGCAGCTTGGGGACAGGGGGCTTCTACGAGCAGTACTTC. Translating it yields CASSLGTGGFYEQYF.